The 15 T cell receptor beta chains given below trace back to one sample, sequenced in a study of regulatory T cells in long-lasting Graves disease. As to time point: newly diagnosed GD, antithyroid drugs for less than 3 months. After RNA was extracted from PBMCs, the TCR library was made from it. Both iRepertoire HTBI primers and Arm-PCR of CDR3 regions were used to build the TCR beta libraries. TCRdb redid the calling of the multiplex PCR reads with MiXCR, one entry per CDR3 protein. Of over 450,000 distinct CDR3 sequences listed, approximately 12% are singletons. The data also belong to a second study, concerning T cells in Graves' hyperthyroidism and ophthalmopathy.

The sequenced sample was peripheral blood mononuclear cells (PBMCs), obtained at new diagnosis, from a patient treated with antithyroid drugs. Source of these receptors: a woman in her 30s with Graves disease.

In the case of this clonotype: One end of the junction does not line up with germline, which may come from a read error. The chain combines TRBV6-2 or TRBV6-3 with TRBJ1-5; D is unresolved. The CDR3 is 14 amino acids. CDR1 MNHEY and CDR2 SVGEGT come from the germline V gene. The CDR3, as DNA: TGTGCCAGCAGTTATGGATTCGTAAATCAGACCCAGCATTTT. Translated, it gives CASSYGFVNQTQHF.

This clonotype was recorded at least ten times. The chain joins TRBV18 to TRBJ1-1, with D possibly being TRBD1 (5 bases). Germline-derived CDR1 and CDR2 are KGHSH and LQKENI. This CDR3 has 13 residues. V was cut by 8 bases and J by 1 base, with 11 bases left in between. The CDR3 here is CASRRGTNTEAFF. The CDR3 bases are TGTGCCAGCAGACGGGGGACGAACACTGAAGCTTTCTTT.

A note on this clonotype: A clone one base away is much larger, so this may be a read error. The rearrangement joins TRBV11-2 to TRBJ2-2; 7 bases are shared with TRBD2. The CDR3 is made up of 14 amino acids. Germline CDR1 SGHAT, CDR2 FQNNGV. J lost 6 bases, V lost 6 bases, and 7 bases had no gene match. The CDR3: CASRETSWAGELFF. The DNA for the CDR3 is TGTGCCAGCAGGGAGACTAGCTGGGCCGGGGAGCTGTTTTTT.

This clonotype has at least ten counts. The V gene is TRBV11-2, the J gene TRBJ2-7; D is undetermined. Trimming removed 5 bases at V and 4 bases at J, with 18 bases between. CDR1 and CDR2 from the germline V gene are SGHAT and FQNNGV. The length of the CDR3 is 15 residues. The CDR3 region is CASSPQITSGYEQYF. The CDR3 DNA reads as TGTGCCAGCAGCCCTCAGATAACTTCGGGTTACGAGCAGTACTTC.

The chain uses TRBV5-1 and TRBJ1-2; 8 positions agree with TRBD1. Germline lookup yields CDR1 SGHRS and CDR2 YFSETQ. The CDR3 sequence is 17 residues long. V was clipped by 0 bases and J by 4 bases; unmatched bases: 11. The CDR3 loop is CASSLGQTRTGSYGYTF. The CDR3 DNA sequence: TGCGCCAGCAGCTTGGGCCAAACCAGGACAGGGAGCTATGGCTACACCTTC.

The chain employs TRBV6-2 or TRBV6-3 and TRBJ1-1, with TRBD1 as a possible D gene (5 bases). Germline V lookup: CDR1 MNHEY, CDR2 SVGEGT. This CDR3 spans 13 amino acids. Trimming shortened V by 3 bases and J by 3 bases, and 8 bases separated the two germline ends. The CDR3 region has the DNA TGTGCCAGCAGTTATTCACAGGACACTGAAGCTTTCTTT. This translates into CASSYSQDTEAFF.

This clonotype was recorded many times. This chain joins TRBV13 and TRBJ1-6, with D perhaps matching TRBD1 (5 bases). Germline V gene lookup returns CDR1 PRHDT and CDR2 FYEKMQ (reference sequence). The CDR3 spans 16 residues. The V gene lost 7 bases and the J gene lost 8 bases, with 21 bases spanning the gap. In DNA form, the CDR3 reads TGTGCCAGCACCGAGAGGGGTTATGACATGGATTCACCCCTCCACTTT. This sequence encodes CASTERGYDMDSPLHF.

This clonotype was detected only a few times. This chain uses TRBV9 with TRBJ1-1; no firm D call. The CDR3 totals 14 residues. The germline CDR1 and CDR2 sequences are SGDLS and YYNGEE. Trimming removed 1 base at V and 3 bases at J, with 10 bases between. CDR3 sequence reads: CASSVMGSHTEAFF. DNA of the CDR3: TGTGCCAGCAGCGTAATGGGAAGCCACACTGAAGCTTTCTTT.

This clonotype was recorded many times. The J gene is TRBJ2-7, the V gene TRBV13; 12 positions match TRBD2. The length of the CDR3 is 18 residues. Germline loops: CDR1 PRHDT, CDR2 FYEKMQ (reference sequence). Trimming took 4 bases from V and 2 from J; bases not matched to a gene: 12. CDR3 sequence reads: CASSSPGTSGYTAYEQYF. CDR3 nucleotides: TGTGCCAGCAGCTCCCCCGGGACTAGCGGGTACACAGCCTACGAGCAGTACTTC. The full variable domain, completed using reference TRBV13 and TRBJ2-7, is AAGVIQSPRHLIKEKRETATLKCYPIPRHDTVYWYQQGPGQDPQFLISFYEKMQSDKGSIPDRFSAQQFSDYHSELNMSSLELGDSALYFCASSSPGTSGYTAYEQYFGPGTRLTVT.

The chain couples TRBV27 to TRBJ2-1; maybe TRBD2 (5 bases). The CDR3 runs to 11 residues. V gave up 6 bases and J gave up 16 bases, with 16 bases separating them. The V gene's germline CDR1 is MNHEY and CDR2 SMNVEV (reference sequence). CDR3 residues: CASSTRGSYFF. The CDR3 coding sequence is TGTGCCAGCAGCACCCGGGGAAGCTACTTCTTC.

The chain uses TRBV7-8 and TRBJ2-7, with 8 bases fitting TRBD1. The CDR3 runs 16 residues. The ends lost 5 bases at V and 3 bases at J; junction bases unmatched: 12. Germline V CDR1 and CDR2: SGHVS, FQNEAQ. In DNA form, the CDR3 reads TGTGCCAGCAGCCCGGGCGTGGCAGGGGGCCTCTACGAGCAGTACTTC. Residues: CASSPGVAGGLYEQYF. The full variable domain, with the rest looked up from reference TRBV7-8 and TRBJ2-7, is GAGVSQSPRYKVAKRGQDVALRCDPISGHVSLFWYQQALGQGPEFLTYFQNEAQLDKSGLPSDRFFAERPEGSVSTLKIQRTQQEDSAVYLCASSPGVAGGLYEQYFGPGTRLTVT.

The sample holds a few counts of this clonotype. The V call is TRBV19, the J call TRBJ2-6; 11 bases agree with TRBD1. This CDR3 is 18 amino acids long. Unmatched junction bases numbered 7, after V lost 6 bases and J lost 0 bases. The germline V gene encodes CDR1 LNHDA and CDR2 SQIVND (reference sequence). CDR3 loop: CASSPRGQGGSGANVLTF. In nucleotides, the CDR3 is TGTGCCAGTAGCCCCAGGGGACAGGGGGGCTCTGGGGCCAACGTCCTGACTTTC.

The chain employs TRBV9 and TRBJ2-1, with no clear D. CDR3 length: 14 amino acids. The germline V and J ends were trimmed by 4 bases and 6 bases, with 14 bases remaining between them. In germline, CDR1 is SGDLS, CDR2 YYNGEE. CDR3 DNA: TGTGCCAGCAGCCCCGAGGACCGGCCCAATGAGCAGTTCTTC. Translating gives CASSPEDRPNEQFF.

This clonotype was seen at least ten times. The chain has TRBV28 and TRBJ2-7; D call uncertain. Germline-derived CDR1 and CDR2 are MDHEN and SYDVKM. This CDR3 comprises 14 residues. With 4 bases removed from V and 4 bases from J, the gap between germline ends came to 14 bases. The CDR3 is CASSSLFQEYEQYF. The CDR3 DNA reads as TGTGCCAGCAGTTCCCTCTTCCAGGAATACGAGCAGTACTTC.

The chain joins TRBV10-3 to TRBJ2-7; possibly TRBD1 or TRBD2 for D (5 bases each). V was clipped by 4 bases and J by 0 bases, with 10 bases between them. Germline loops: CDR1 ENHRY, CDR2 SYGVKD. The CDR3 extends over 14 amino acids. CDR3 sequence reads: CAISAAGSSYEQYF. As DNA, the CDR3 is TGTGCCATCAGTGCGGCAGGGAGCTCCTACGAGCAGTACTTC.